What follows are 25 T cell receptor beta chains derived from one specimen sequenced in a study of blood T cell repertoires in COVID-19. The assay was immunoSEQ multiplex PCR, and TCRdb's table has in-frame clones only and misses some. The table includes about 270,000 clones, more than 90% detected once. Sequencing was performed on peripheral blood. These receptors originate from a person between 18 and 30 years old with COVID-19, enrolled during active disease.

The rearrangement joins TRBV7-9 to TRBJ2-1, with a possible D match to TRBD2 (5 bases). Germline-derived CDR1 and CDR2 are SEHNR and FQNEAQ (reference sequence). V was shortened by 5 bases and J by 9 bases, with 23 bases between the two germline ends. The CDR3 spans 16 residues. The CDR3, as DNA: TGTGCCAGCAGCCTATCGGGCGGGCGACCCTGGGGTGAGCAGTTCTTC. Protein: CASSLSGGRPWGEQFF.

The CDR3 region has the DNA TGTGCCAGCAGTTACCACAGGGGTGGGTCGCCAGATACGCAGTATTTT. The encoded protein is CASSYHRGGSPDTQYF. The gene calls are TRBV27 and TRBJ2-3; 7 nucleotides line up with TRBD1. The V gene end was trimmed by 4 bases and the J gene end by 4 bases; junction bases not matched to a gene: 11. Per germline, CDR1 MNHEY and CDR2 SMNVEV (reference sequence). CDR3 length: 16 residues.

The chain carries TRBV4-2 and TRBJ2-1, with 9 bases that match TRBD2. This CDR3 is built from 16 residues. Germline trimming cut 3 bases from V and 4 bases from J; bases unmatched to any gene: 7. CDR1 and CDR2 from the germline V gene are LGHNA and YNFKEQ. CDR3 residues: CASSHLAGPRYNEQFF. In DNA, the CDR3 is TGTGCCAGCAGCCACCTAGCGGGGCCACGTTACAATGAGCAGTTCTTC.

The V call is TRBV9, the J call TRBJ2-7, with D unresolved. The germline CDR1 and CDR2 sequences are SGDLS and YYNGEE. There are 15 residues in the CDR3. Trimming left V 0 bases short and J 3 bases short, with 13 bases between. DNA of the CDR3: TGTGCCAGCAGCGTAGGAGCCACAGCCGGCTACGAGCAGTACTTC. Translating it yields CASSVGATAGYEQYF.

This sequence joins TRBV7-9 and TRBJ1-1, with unresolved D. The germline V gene has CDR1 SEHNR and CDR2 FQNEAQ (reference sequence). V was cut by 0 bases and J by 0 bases, with 5 bases left in between. The CDR3 runs to 14 residues. The CDR3 coding sequence is TGTGCCAGCAGCTTAGCGAGCATGAACACTGAAGCTTTCTTT. It translates to CASSLASMNTEAFF.

The chain employs TRBV7-2 and TRBJ1-2; a weak D match, TRBD1 (5 bases). CDR3 length: 13 amino acids. V shed 1 base and J shed 12 bases, with 15 bases lying between them. Germline V gene lookup returns CDR1 SGHTA and CDR2 FQGNSA. The CDR3 protein is CASSLVVGREDTF. CDR3 DNA: TGTGCCAGCAGCTTAGTGGTCGGCAGGGAGGACACCTTC.

The chain has TRBV28 and TRBJ1-1; the D gene is possibly TRBD1 (5 bases). Germline loops: CDR1 MDHEN, CDR2 SYDVKM. This CDR3 comprises 14 residues. Trimming cost V 5 bases and J 5 bases, with 15 bases left between them. The chain's CDR3 is CASSAGQARTEAFF. CDR3 nucleotide sequence: TGTGCCAGCAGTGCAGGGCAGGCCAGGACTGAAGCTTTCTTT.

This sequence joins TRBV9 and TRBJ2-2; 10 bases align to TRBD2. The CDR3 has 16 amino acids. CDR1 and CDR2 (germline): SGDLS, YYNGEE. Trimming cost V 5 bases and J 5 bases; bases outside gene matches: 9. The CDR3 sequence: CASRRGASGRTGELFF. The CDR3 nucleotides are TGTGCCAGCAGGAGAGGAGCTAGCGGGAGAACCGGGGAGCTGTTTTTT.

This clone was picked up one time. The rearrangement uses TRBV14 and TRBJ1-1, with 7 bases matching TRBD1. The trim removed 4 bases at V and 3 bases at J, leaving 5 bases unmatched. Germline CDR1 and CDR2: SGHDN and FVKESK. CDR3 size: 14 residues. The CDR3 coding sequence is TGTGCCAGCAGCCCCCTGGGACAGCACACTGAAGCTTTCTTT. This codes for CASSPLGQHTEAFF.

The rearrangement uses TRBV6-6 and TRBJ2-1; possible D gene TRBD2, 6 bases. The CDR3 sequence is 12 residues long. The V end lost 4 bases, the J end lost 6 bases, and 7 bases lay between the germline ends. From germline, CDR1 is MNHNY and CDR2 SVGAGI (reference sequence). The CDR3 coding sequence is TGTGCCAGCAGTTCGACTAGCAATGAGCAGTTCTTC. As protein: CASSSTSNEQFF.

The chain uses TRBV5-1 and TRBJ2-3; 8 bases align to TRBD2. The CDR3 runs to 15 residues. CDR1 and CDR2 (germline): SGHRS, YFSETQ. The V and J ends lost 1 base and 2 bases, in that order; junction bases with no gene match: 3. CDR3 sequence (DNA): TGCGCCAGCAGCTTGCCGGGAGGGCCCACAGATACGCAGTATTTT. Translating gives CASSLPGGPTDTQYF.

The J gene is TRBJ1-1, the V gene TRBV27; TRBD1 aligns across 7 bases. The junction had 1 base not matched to a gene; V was cut back by 2 bases and J by 1 base. Per germline, CDR1 MNHEY and CDR2 SMNVEV (reference sequence). The CDR3 sequence is 14 residues long. Here the CDR3 DNA reads TGTGCCAGCAGTTTAACAGGGGCGAACACTGAAGCTTTCTTT. This translates into CASSLTGANTEAFF.

The chain has TRBV14 and TRBJ1-3; D is unclear. Germline V gene sequence: CDR1 SGHDN, CDR2 FVKESK. V shed 1 base and J shed 1 base, with 8 bases lying between them. The CDR3 has 15 amino acids. This CDR3 is CASSQVLLSGNTIYF. CDR3 coding DNA: TGTGCCAGCAGCCAAGTACTTCTATCTGGAAACACCATATATTTT.

This sequence joins TRBV5-4 and TRBJ2-3; D may be TRBD2 (6 bases). This CDR3 contains 15 residues. The V and J ends lost 4 bases and 0 bases respectively, with 12 bases between them. Looked up from germline, CDR1 is SGHNT and CDR2 is YYREEE (reference sequence). CDR3 coding DNA: TGTGCCAGCAGCATTAGCGGCCCTAGCACAGATACGCAGTATTTT. It translates to CASSISGPSTDTQYF.

The chain employs TRBV10-3 and TRBJ1-5; TRBD1 is a possible D gene (5 bases). Germline lookup yields CDR1 ENHRY and CDR2 SYGVKD. The length of the CDR3 is 14 residues. Trimming pared 3 bases from V and 5 bases from J, leaving 11 bases between. This chain's CDR3 is CAISEAGQDQPQHF. The CDR3 nucleotides are TGTGCCATCAGTGAAGCGGGGCAGGATCAGCCCCAGCATTTT.

The CDR3 reads CASKAPTGSNSPLHF. CDR3 DNA: TGTGCCAGCAAAGCACCGACAGGTAGCAATTCACCCCTCCACTTT. The V call is TRBV6-5, the J call TRBJ1-6; D might be TRBD1 (6 bases). CDR1 is MNHEY and CDR2 is SVGAGI in the germline V gene. CDR3 length equals 15 residues. Trimming pared 7 bases from V and 7 bases from J, leaving 17 bases between.

The rearrangement uses TRBV25-1 and TRBJ1-4; maybe TRBD1 (6 bases). CDR1 and CDR2 from the germline V gene are MGHDK and SYGVNS. V was pared by 4 bases and J by 0 bases, with 12 bases between. The CDR3 contains 16 residues. The CDR3 nucleotides are TGTGCCAGCAGTGGGGACACTATTGCAACTAATGAAAAACTGTTTTTT. Translating gives CASSGDTIATNEKLFF.

The genes are TRBV4-1 and TRBJ2-5; D is undetermined. Germline V gene sequence: CDR1 MGHRA, CDR2 YSYEKL. There are 13 residues in the CDR3. Trimming shortened V by 5 bases and J by 5 bases, and 12 bases separated the two germline ends. DNA for the CDR3: TGCGCCAGCAGCTCCCTAAACGAGGAGACCCAGTACTTC. The encoded protein is CASSSLNEETQYF.

This chain connects TRBV9 to TRBJ2-3, with TRBD2 matching 11 bases. The CDR3 runs 16 residues. Germline V gene sequence: CDR1 SGDLS, CDR2 YYNGEE. Trimming took 3 bases from V and 2 from J; bases not matched to a gene: 5. The chain's CDR3 is CASSANSGRATDTQYF. CDR3 DNA: TGTGCCAGCAGCGCAAATAGCGGGAGGGCCACAGATACGCAGTATTTT.

The chain combines TRBV4-1 with TRBJ1-6, with 10 bases lining up with TRBD1. This CDR3 is 17 amino acids long. The trim removed 1 base at V and 7 bases at J, leaving 7 bases unmatched. Germline values: CDR1 MGHRA, CDR2 YSYEKL. The CDR3 bases are TGCGCCAGCAGCCAAGGCCGACAGGGGGCGTTGAATTCACCCCTCCACTTT. This encodes CASSQGRQGALNSPLHF.

This sequence joins TRBV15 and TRBJ1-1, with a tentative D call TRBD1 (5 bases). The CDR3 sequence is 16 residues long. V was clipped by 0 bases and J by 7 bases, with 18 bases between them. Germline V gene lookup returns CDR1 LNHNV and CDR2 YYDKDF (reference sequence). The CDR3 loop is CATSREEGAPVDEAFF. In DNA, the CDR3 is TGTGCCACCAGCAGAGAGGAAGGGGCTCCCGTCGATGAAGCTTTCTTT.

The rearrangement joins TRBV30 to TRBJ1-4; D is undetermined. This CDR3 is built from 13 residues. Germline values: CDR1 GTSNPN, CDR2 SVGIG (reference sequence). The V and J ends lost 4 bases and 0 bases respectively, with 6 bases between them. This CDR3 reads CAWNRATNEKLFF. In nucleotides, the CDR3 is TGTGCCTGGAATCGGGCAACTAATGAAAAACTGTTTTTT. The complete variable domain, with remaining parts taken from reference TRBV30 and TRBJ1-4, reads SQTIHQWPATLVQPVGSPLSLECTVEGTSNPNLYWYRQAAGRGLQLLFYSVGIGQISSEVPQNLSASRPQDRQFILSSKKLLLSDSGFYLCAWNRATNEKLFFGSGTQLSVL.

The genes are TRBV6-5 and TRBJ2-7, with 7 nucleotides matching TRBD2. The CDR3 is 12 amino acids. CDR1 is MNHEY and CDR2 is SVGAGI in the germline V gene. V was clipped by 8 bases and J by 9 bases; unmatched bases: 10. CDR3 DNA sequence: TGTGCCAGCTGGGGCGGGAGAGTCGGGCAGTACTTC. Amino acids: CASWGGRVGQYF.

CDR3 sequence: CATSDATGLSQPQHF. The CDR3 DNA follows: TGTGCCACCAGTGATGCGACAGGGCTTTCTCAGCCCCAGCATTTT. The chain has TRBV24-1 and TRBJ1-5; 7 bases match TRBD1. Germline CDR1 is KGHDR and CDR2 is SFDVKD. The CDR3 totals 15 residues. Trimming at V came to 3 bases and at J to 6 bases, leaving 7 bases not matched to a gene.

The V and J genes are TRBV5-1 and TRBJ2-7; TRBD2 agrees at 11 bases. V was clipped by 4 bases and J by 4 bases; unmatched bases: 10. The CDR3 has 16 amino acids. The germline CDR1 and CDR2 sequences are SGHRS and YFSETQ. CDR3 residues: CASSPSLAGGAYEQYF. The CDR3 nucleotides read TGCGCCAGCAGCCCTTCCCTAGCGGGAGGCGCTTACGAGCAGTACTTC.